This is a list of T cell receptor beta chains from one sample in a study of blood T cell repertoires in COVID-19. Data came from immunoSEQ multiplex PCR; TCRdb stores just in-frame clones and leaves some out. The sample has around 47,000 clones, roughly 87% seen once; the top ten hold roughly 21%. The sequenced sample was peripheral blood. These receptors were collected from a woman at least 80 years old in a cohort sampled during active or convalescent COVID-19. Both conserved end residues are part of each CDR3. Fields, in order: J gene, V gene, clone size, D gene, CDR3 DNA, CDR3 protein. The D gene is left open where the match is weak. Clone size appears in some rows only: once, few, many, or a class for an expanded clone.

TRBJ2-1,TRBV12-3/TRBV12-4,.,TRBD1,TGTGCCAGCGCACAGGGGTGGAATGAGCAGTTCTTC,CASAQGWNEQFF
TRBJ1-5,TRBV29-1,.,.,TGCAGCGTCCGGGCGGGCAGCAATCAGCCCCAGCATTTT,CSVRAGSNQPQHF
TRBJ2-3,TRBV11-3,.,.,TGTGCCAGCAGCTTACCGGCGGCCAACCCCCTTGAGACAGATACGCAGTATTTT,CASSLPAANPLETDTQYF
TRBJ2-3,TRBV2,.,.,TGTGCCAGCAGTGAAGCGCTCTGGCTAGCGAGGAACACAGATACGCAGTATTTT,CASSEALWLARNTDTQYF
TRBJ1-2,TRBV5-4,medium-sized,TRBD1,TGTGCCAGCAGCTCTTCGGACAGGTCGGGCTATGGCTACACCTTC,CASSSSDRSGYGYTF
TRBJ2-3,TRBV7-2,.,.,TGTGCCAGCAGCTTAGTGAGATTTACGCAGTATTTT,CASSLVRFTQYF
TRBJ1-2,TRBV6-5,large,.,TGTGCCAGCAGTTACCAAACAGGAGCCGGCGCTTATGGCTACACCTTC,CASSYQTGAGAYGYTF
TRBJ1-5,TRBV5-1,.,.,TGCGCCAGCAGATCAGATCAGCCCCAGCATTTT,CASRSDQPQHF
TRBJ2-1,TRBV6-6,.,TRBD1,TGTGCCAGCAGTTCATCAGGGGGCTACGGGAATGAGCAGTTCTTC,CASSSSGGYGNEQFF
TRBJ1-2,TRBV5-1,.,.,TGCGCCAGCAGCTTGGAGCCACACTATGGCTACACCTTC,CASSLEPHYGYTF
TRBJ2-7,TRBV5-1,.,.,TGCGCCAGCAGCTTGGCCGGGTTCGACTACGAGCAGTACTTC,CASSLAGFDYEQYF
TRBJ2-1,TRBV4-3,.,.,TGCGCCAGCAGTGTAAGCATCTCCCTTTACAATGAGCAGTTCTTC,CASSVSISLYNEQFF
TRBJ2-5,TRBV27,once,TRBD1,TGTGCCAGCAGTAAAGGGACAGCGAGGGTGAAGACCCAGTACTTC,CASSKGTARVKTQYF
TRBJ2-7,TRBV28,.,TRBD1,TGTGCCAGCAGCCCCGGGACAGGGCTTATCTACGAGCAGTACTTC,CASSPGTGLIYEQYF
TRBJ2-5,TRBV7-9,.,TRBD2,TGTGCCAGCAGCCCACGCACTAGCGGGGGCCGAGGGGCCCAGTACTTC,CASSPRTSGGRGAQYF
TRBJ2-5,TRBV5-1,.,TRBD1,TGCGCCAGCAGCGTGGACAGGGCTCAGCAAGAGACCCAGTACTTC,CASSVDRAQQETQYF
TRBJ2-1,TRBV18,few,TRBD2,TGTGCCAGCTCACCCGGACTAGCGGGCCGGAATGAGCAGTTCTTC,CASSPGLAGRNEQFF
TRBJ1-2,TRBV13,.,.,TGTGCCAGCAGCCTCCGGGTGGGGGGTTATGACTATGGCTACACCTTC,CASSLRVGGYDYGYTF
TRBJ1-1,TRBV12-5,.,TRBD1,TGTGCTAGTGGTTTGGTACTCGACAGGGGGGGCACTGAAGCTTTCTTT,CASGLVLDRGGTEAFF
TRBJ2-3,TRBV24-1,.,.,TGTGCCACCAGTGACCCCGTAGGCACAGATACGCAGTATTTT,CATSDPVGTDTQYF
TRBJ2-1,TRBV30,.,TRBD2,TGTGCCTGGAAGGCGGGGGGGCCCCTGAATGAGCAGTTCTTC,CAWKAGGPLNEQFF
TRBJ1-1,TRBV27,once,.,TGTGCCAGCATAAGGGGGTTGACTGAAGCTTTCTTT,CASIRGLTEAFF